These 21 T cell receptor beta chains came from one sample sequenced in a study of long-term antiretroviral therapy in people with HIV. The assay used was immunoSEQ (version v3.0), run at survey level. The protocol was immunoSEQ multiplex PCR, while the TCRdb copy is restricted to in-frame clones and leaves out a portion. This repertoire shows roughly 15,000 clones, less than 95% found once; its top ten account for 4.6%. The specimen comprised unsorted PBMCs, sampled around 6.5 years after starting antiretroviral therapy. These receptor sequences come from a woman aged 50 to 60 with HIV.

This chain connects TRBV19 to TRBJ2-3, with 10 bases identical to TRBD2. Looked up from germline, CDR1 is LNHDA and CDR2 is SQIVND (reference sequence). V shed 3 bases, J shed 3 bases, and the junction held 9 bases outside the gene matches. This CDR3 region has 17 residues. The DNA for the CDR3 is TGTGCCAGTAGTATCGCCCCTAGCGGGAGTGGGACAGATACGCAGTATTTT. This encodes CASSIAPSGSGTDTQYF.

The chain couples TRBV27 to TRBJ1-1; a possible D gene is TRBD1 (6 bases). Germline V CDR1 and CDR2: MNHEY, SMNVEV (reference sequence). This CDR3 has 15 residues. Trimming left V 5 bases short and J 2 bases short, with 15 bases between. The CDR3 region has the DNA TGTGCCAGCAGTCCAGGGGTAGCAGTTAACACTGAAGCTTTCTTT. Protein: CASSPGVAVNTEAFF.

V usage is TRBV7-6 and J usage is TRBJ2-1; TRBD2 matches 14 bases. V lost 6 bases, J lost 4 bases, and 8 bases stayed unmatched. CDR1 and CDR2 from the germline V gene are SGHVS and FNYEAQ. CDR3 size: 17 residues. The CDR3 DNA follows: TGTGCCAGCAGTTTTGGACTAGCGGGAGGCCTATACAATGAGCAGTTCTTC. It encodes CASSFGLAGGLYNEQFF.

This clone was observed a few times. The rearrangement uses TRBV2 and TRBJ2-7; 7 bases agree with TRBD1. There are 13 residues in the CDR3. Looked up from germline, CDR1 is SNHLY and CDR2 is FYNNEI. The V and J ends lost 8 bases and 2 bases, in that order; junction bases with no gene match: 6. The CDR3 loop is CASVGDSTYEQYF. For the CDR3, the DNA is TGTGCCAGCGTTGGGGACAGTACCTACGAGCAGTACTTC.

V is TRBV7-2 and J is TRBJ2-7; TRBD1 aligns across 7 bases. This CDR3 is built from 14 residues. The germline CDR1 and CDR2 sequences are SGHTA and FQGNSA. V lost 1 base and J lost 4; bases outside the gene matches: 4. For the CDR3, the DNA is TGTGCCAGCAGCTTAGGAGGGGGCGGGTACGAGCAGTACTTC. Residues: CASSLGGGGYEQYF.

This sequence joins TRBV9 and TRBJ2-5; D gene unclear. CDR1 SGDLS and CDR2 YYNGEE come from the germline V gene. This CDR3 comprises 12 residues. Between the trimmed V and J ends, which lost 0 bases and 5 bases, there was a span of 5 bases. The CDR3 loop is CASSVGDETQYF. The CDR3 DNA reads as TGTGCCAGCAGCGTAGGGGATGAGACCCAGTACTTC.

This chain joins TRBV7-2 and TRBJ2-1; weak D call: TRBD2 (6 bases). V was shortened by 3 bases and J by 8 bases, with 14 bases between the two germline ends. Per germline, CDR1 SGHTA and CDR2 FQGNSA. The CDR3 extends over 14 amino acids. The CDR3 sequence: CASSLAGGWDEQFF. CDR3 DNA sequence: TGTGCCAGCAGCTTGGCCGGGGGATGGGATGAGCAGTTCTTC. The variable domain in full, completed from reference TRBV7-2 and TRBJ2-1, reads GAGVSQSPSNKVTEKGKDVELRCDPISGHTALYWYRQSLGQGLEFLIYFQGNSAPDKSGLPSDRFSAERTGGSVSTLTIQRTQQEDSAVYLCASSLAGGWDEQFFGPGTRLTVL.

V is TRBV15 and J is TRBJ2-1; tentatively, D is TRBD1 (6 bases). There are 14 residues in the CDR3. Germline V gene data show CDR1 as LNHNV and CDR2 as YYDKDF (reference sequence). V was cut by 3 bases and J by 9 bases, with 15 bases left in between. For the CDR3, the DNA is TGTGCCACCAGCAGCAACAGGGATGGGGGTGAGCAGTTCTTC. Its translation is CATSSNRDGGEQFF.

This rearrangement joins TRBV5-8 to TRBJ2-1, with TRBD2 matching 9 bases. The CDR3 is made up of 15 amino acids. The junction had 9 bases not matched to a gene; V was cut back by 5 bases and J by 6 bases. Germline V gene data show CDR1 as SGHTS and CDR2 as YDEGEE. The CDR3 region is CASSLAGLDTNEQFF. In DNA form, the CDR3 reads TGTGCCAGCAGTCTAGCGGGACTAGATACCAATGAGCAGTTCTTC.

With regard to this clone: This specimen includes other DNA sequences encoding the same CDR3. The CDR3 protein is CATGQSMNTEAFF. The DNA for the CDR3 is TGTGCCACGGGGCAGTCTATGAACACTGAAGCTTTCTTT. The chain has TRBV10-3 and TRBJ1-1; the D gene is possibly TRBD1 (5 bases). Trimming pared 10 bases from V and 0 bases from J, leaving 12 bases between. Germline CDR1 is ENHRY and CDR2 is SYGVKD. This CDR3 is 13 amino acids long.

The V call is TRBV19, the J call TRBJ1-6; D is unresolved. The CDR3 length is 13 residues. V was shortened by 2 bases and J by 5 bases, with 4 bases between the two germline ends. The germline V gene encodes CDR1 LNHDA and CDR2 SQIVND (reference sequence). CDR3 loop: CASSITDNSPLHF. The CDR3 DNA is TGTGCCAGTAGTATAACCGATAATTCACCCCTCCACTTT.

CDR3 sequence reads: CASSPGTVGEKLFF. The CDR3 DNA follows: TGTGCCAGTAGTCCCGGGACAGTGGGAGAAAAACTGTTTTTT. The chain couples TRBV19 to TRBJ1-4; TRBD1 aligns across 7 bases. Germline CDR1 is LNHDA and CDR2 is SQIVND (reference sequence). This CDR3 contains 14 residues. V gave up 5 bases and J gave up 8 bases; unmatched junction bases: 8.

CDR3 bases: TGCGCCAGCAGTCATACAGAAAATCAGCCCCAGCATTTT. This encodes CASSHTENQPQHF. V gene TRBV23-1 combines with J gene TRBJ1-5; D gene unclear. TRBV23-1 is an ORF, and what it does is uncertain. CDR3 length: 13 amino acids. Trimming cost V 3 bases and J 4 bases, with 7 bases left between them.

The rearrangement links TRBV18 to TRBJ1-2; no firm D call. The V gene's germline CDR1 is KGHSH and CDR2 LQKENI. Trimming removed 3 bases from V and 4 bases from J, with 21 bases in between. This CDR3 contains 17 residues. The CDR3 sequence is CASSPRPRMEESYGYTF. CDR3 in DNA: TGTGCCAGCTCACCCCGTCCCAGGATGGAGGAGTCCTATGGCTACACCTTC.

This chain connects TRBV7-2 to TRBJ2-3; D ambiguous. The CDR3 spans 13 residues. Germline V gene sequence: CDR1 SGHTA, CDR2 FQGNSA. Trimming left V 1 base short and J 3 bases short, with 5 bases between. This chain's CDR3 is CASSLGPTDTQYF. The CDR3 DNA is TGTGCCAGCAGCTTAGGACCTACAGATACGCAGTATTTT. Drawing the rest from reference TRBV7-2 and TRBJ2-3, the complete variable domain is GAGVSQSPSNKVTEKGKDVELRCDPISGHTALYWYRQSLGQGLEFLIYFQGNSAPDKSGLPSDRFSAERTGGSVSTLTIQRTQQEDSAVYLCASSLGPTDTQYFGPGTRLTVL.

CDR3 residues: CASSLLGDSYNEQFF. The CDR3 nucleotides read TGTGCCAGCAGCCTACTAGGCGACTCCTACAATGAGCAGTTCTTC. The rearrangement links TRBV4-2 to TRBJ2-1, with D maybe TRBD2 (5 bases). The germline gives CDR1 LGHNA, CDR2 YNFKEQ. V shed 4 bases and J shed 0 bases, with 10 bases lying between them. The CDR3 spans 15 residues.

The chain employs TRBV6-5 and TRBJ2-3; possible D gene TRBD2, 5 bases. In germline, CDR1 is MNHEY, CDR2 SVGAGI. Trimming shortened V by 0 bases and J by 2 bases, and 9 bases separated the two germline ends. The CDR3 length is 15 residues. CDR3 residues: CASSYSREDTDTQYF. The CDR3 bases are TGTGCCAGCAGTTACTCCCGGGAAGACACAGATACGCAGTATTTT.

The CDR3 nucleotides read TGTGCCAGCAGCCTCCAGACTAGCGGGAGTACCGGGGAGCTGTTTTTT. It yields the protein CASSLQTSGSTGELFF. The chain combines TRBV4-2 with TRBJ2-2; TRBD2 aligns across 12 bases. Germline values: CDR1 LGHNA, CDR2 YNFKEQ. J gave up 5 bases and V 4 bases, and 5 bases lay outside the gene matches. The CDR3 is 16 amino acids.

The rearrangement links TRBV19 to TRBJ1-1; 9 bases agree with TRBD1. The germline V gene has CDR1 LNHDA and CDR2 SQIVND (reference sequence). Trimming at V came to 4 bases and at J to 3 bases, leaving 3 bases not matched to a gene. This CDR3 comprises 14 residues. CDR3 bases: TGTGCCAGTAGTAGGCGGACAGGGGACACTGAAGCTTTCTTT. The encoded protein is CASSRRTGDTEAFF.

The chain uses TRBV18 and TRBJ2-7; TRBD1 matches at 10 bases. CDR3 length: 14 amino acids. Unmatched junction bases numbered 6, after V lost 6 bases and J lost 4 bases. CDR1 and CDR2 from the germline V gene are KGHSH and LQKENI. CDR3 loop: CASSIMDRGYEQYF. For the CDR3, the DNA is TGTGCCAGCTCCATAATGGACAGGGGGTACGAGCAGTACTTC.

This clone appeared a single time. The chain joins TRBV6-6 to TRBJ2-7; TRBD2 matches 13 bases. CDR1 and CDR2 from the germline V gene are MNHNY and SVGAGI (reference sequence). Trimming took 6 bases from V and 4 from J; bases not matched to a gene: 6. The CDR3 covers 15 residues. CDR3 in amino acids: CASSTRTSGSYEQYF. DNA of the CDR3: TGTGCCAGCAGCACCCGGACTAGCGGGAGTTACGAGCAGTACTTC.